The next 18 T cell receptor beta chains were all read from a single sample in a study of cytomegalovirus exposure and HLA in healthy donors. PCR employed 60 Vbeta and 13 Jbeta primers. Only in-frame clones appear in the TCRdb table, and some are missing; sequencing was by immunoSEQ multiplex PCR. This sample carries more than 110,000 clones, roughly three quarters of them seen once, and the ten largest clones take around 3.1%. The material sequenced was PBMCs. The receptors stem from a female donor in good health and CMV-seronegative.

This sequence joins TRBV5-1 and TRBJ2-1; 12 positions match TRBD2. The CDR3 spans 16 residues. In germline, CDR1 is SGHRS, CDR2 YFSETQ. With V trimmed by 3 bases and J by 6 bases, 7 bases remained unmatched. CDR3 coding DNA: TGCGCCAGCAGCTCACCCACTAGCGGGGGGTTCAATGAGCAGTTCTTC. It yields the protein CASSSPTSGGFNEQFF.

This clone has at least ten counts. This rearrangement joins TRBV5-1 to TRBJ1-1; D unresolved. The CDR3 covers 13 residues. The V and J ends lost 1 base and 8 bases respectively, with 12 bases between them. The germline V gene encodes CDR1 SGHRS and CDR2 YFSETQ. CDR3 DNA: TGCGCCAGCAGCTTGTGGGCAGGCTGGGAAGCTTTCTTT. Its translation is CASSLWAGWEAFF.

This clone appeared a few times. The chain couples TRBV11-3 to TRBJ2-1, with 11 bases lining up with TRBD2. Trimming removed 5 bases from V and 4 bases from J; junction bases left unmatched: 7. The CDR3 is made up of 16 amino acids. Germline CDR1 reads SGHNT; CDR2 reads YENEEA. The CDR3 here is CASSPGLAGAYNEQFF. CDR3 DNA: TGTGCCAGCAGCCCCGGACTAGCGGGTGCTTACAATGAGCAGTTCTTC.

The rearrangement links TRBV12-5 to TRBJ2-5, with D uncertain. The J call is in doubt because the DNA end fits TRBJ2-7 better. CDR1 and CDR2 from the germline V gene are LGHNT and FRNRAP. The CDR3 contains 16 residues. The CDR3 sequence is CASGLVVVSDAYEQYF. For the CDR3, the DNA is TGTGCTAGTGGTTTGGTAGTCGTCAGCGACGCCTACGAGCAGTACTTC.

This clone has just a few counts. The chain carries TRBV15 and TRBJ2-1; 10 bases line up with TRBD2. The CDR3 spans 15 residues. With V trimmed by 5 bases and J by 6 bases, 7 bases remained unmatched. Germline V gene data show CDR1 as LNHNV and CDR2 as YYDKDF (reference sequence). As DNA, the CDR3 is TGTGCCACCAGCGTTCTAGCGGGAGCCCCCAATGAGCAGTTCTTC. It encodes CATSVLAGAPNEQFF.

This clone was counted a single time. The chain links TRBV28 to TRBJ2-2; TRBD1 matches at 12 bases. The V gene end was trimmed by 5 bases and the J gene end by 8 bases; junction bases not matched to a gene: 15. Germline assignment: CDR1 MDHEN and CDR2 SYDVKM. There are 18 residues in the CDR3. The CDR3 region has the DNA TGTGCCAGCAGTCTACTGACAATCCGGGACAGGGGGCGGGGGGAGCTGTTTTTT. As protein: CASSLLTIRDRGRGELFF. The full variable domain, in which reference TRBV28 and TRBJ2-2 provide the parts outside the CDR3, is DVKVTQSSRYLVKRTGEKVFLECVQDMDHENMFWYRQDPGLGLRLIYFSYDVKMKEKGDIPEGYSVSREKKERFSLILESASTNQTSMYLCASSLLTIRDRGRGELFFGEGSRLTVL.

The CDR3 is CASAFAAGGLSGETQYF. The CDR3 region has the DNA TGTGCCAGCGCCTTTGCGGCGGGAGGGCTTAGTGGGGAGACCCAGTACTTC. This rearrangement joins TRBV5-8 to TRBJ2-5; 9 bases map to TRBD2. The CDR3 runs 17 residues. V lost 7 bases, J lost 5 bases, and 18 bases stayed unmatched. Germline lookup yields CDR1 SGHTS and CDR2 YDEGEE.

CDR3 coding DNA: TGTGCCAGCACTTTTGGACTTGAAGCTTTCTTT. This translates into CASTFGLEAFF. V and J are TRBV2 and TRBJ1-1; no reliable D call. This CDR3 is 11 amino acids long. CDR1 is SNHLY, CDR2 FYNNEI, per germline. V lost 7 bases, J lost 7 bases, and 10 bases lay in between.

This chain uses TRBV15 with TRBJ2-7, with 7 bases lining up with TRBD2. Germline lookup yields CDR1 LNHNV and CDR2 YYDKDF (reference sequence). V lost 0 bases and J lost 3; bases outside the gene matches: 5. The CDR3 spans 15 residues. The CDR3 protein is CATSREGGGGYEQYF. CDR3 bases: TGTGCCACCAGCAGAGAAGGCGGGGGAGGCTACGAGCAGTACTTC.

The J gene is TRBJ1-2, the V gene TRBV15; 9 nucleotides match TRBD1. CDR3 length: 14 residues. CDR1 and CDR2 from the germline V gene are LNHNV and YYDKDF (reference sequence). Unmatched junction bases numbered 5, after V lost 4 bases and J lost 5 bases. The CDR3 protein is CATSTGTGIYGYTF. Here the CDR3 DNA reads TGTGCCACCAGCACCGGGACAGGGATTTATGGCTACACCTTC.

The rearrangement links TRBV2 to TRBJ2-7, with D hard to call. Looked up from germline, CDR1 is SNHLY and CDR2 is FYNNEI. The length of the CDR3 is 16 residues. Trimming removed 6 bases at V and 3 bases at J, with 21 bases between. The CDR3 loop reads CASRAASALHYYEQYF. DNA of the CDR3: TGTGCCAGCAGGGCCGCTTCGGCACTCCACTACTACGAGCAGTACTTC.

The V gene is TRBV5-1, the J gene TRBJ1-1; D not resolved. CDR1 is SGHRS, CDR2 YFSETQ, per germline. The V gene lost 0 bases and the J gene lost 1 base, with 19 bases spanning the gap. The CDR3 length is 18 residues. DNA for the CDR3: TGCGCCAGCAGCTTGGCCGCAACATCGGGCGCGGGGAACACTGAAGCTTTCTTT. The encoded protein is CASSLAATSGAGNTEAFF.

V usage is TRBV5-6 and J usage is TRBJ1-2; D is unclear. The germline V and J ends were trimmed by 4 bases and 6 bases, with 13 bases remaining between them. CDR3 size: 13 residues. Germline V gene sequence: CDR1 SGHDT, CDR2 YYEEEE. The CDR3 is CASSLGERHGYTF. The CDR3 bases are TGTGCCAGCAGCCTCGGGGAGAGGCATGGCTACACCTTC. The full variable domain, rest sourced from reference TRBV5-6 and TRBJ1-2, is DAGVTQSPTHLIKTRGQQVTLRCSPKSGHDTVSWYQQALGQGPQFIFQYYEEEERQRGNFPDRFSGHQFPNYSSELNVNALLLGDSALYLCASSLGERHGYTFGSGTRLTVV.

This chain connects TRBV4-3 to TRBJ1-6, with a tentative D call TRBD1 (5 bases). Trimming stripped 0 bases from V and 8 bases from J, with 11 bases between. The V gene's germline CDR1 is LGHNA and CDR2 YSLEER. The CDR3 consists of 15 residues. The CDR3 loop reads CASSQEGRVDSPLHF. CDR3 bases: TGCGCCAGCAGCCAAGAAGGCAGGGTGGATTCACCCCTCCACTTT.

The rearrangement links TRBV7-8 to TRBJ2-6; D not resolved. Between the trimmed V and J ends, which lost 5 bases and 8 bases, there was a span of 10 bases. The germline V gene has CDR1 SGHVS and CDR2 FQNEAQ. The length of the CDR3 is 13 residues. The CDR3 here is CASSPLLSNVLTF. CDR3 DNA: TGTGCCAGCAGCCCCCTCCTGTCCAACGTCCTGACTTTC.

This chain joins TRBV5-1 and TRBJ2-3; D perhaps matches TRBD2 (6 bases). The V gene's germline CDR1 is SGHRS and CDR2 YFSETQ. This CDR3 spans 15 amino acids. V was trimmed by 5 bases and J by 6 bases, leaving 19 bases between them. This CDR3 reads CASRSGTAGRDTQYF. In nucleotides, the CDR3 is TGCGCCAGCAGATCCGGGACTGCCGGCAGGGATACGCAGTATTTT. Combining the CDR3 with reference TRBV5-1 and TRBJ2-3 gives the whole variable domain KAGVTQTPRYLIKTRGQQVTLSCSPISGHRSVSWYQQTPGQGLQFLFEYFSETQRNKGNFPGRFSGRQFSNSRSEMNVSTLELGDSALYLCASRSGTAGRDTQYFGPGTRLTVL.

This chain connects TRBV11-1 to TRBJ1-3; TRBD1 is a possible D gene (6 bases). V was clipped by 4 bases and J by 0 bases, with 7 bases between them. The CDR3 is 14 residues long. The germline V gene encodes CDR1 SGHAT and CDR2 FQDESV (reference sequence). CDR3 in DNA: TGTGCCAGCAGCTGGACAGACTCTGGAAACACCATATATTTT. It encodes CASSWTDSGNTIYF.

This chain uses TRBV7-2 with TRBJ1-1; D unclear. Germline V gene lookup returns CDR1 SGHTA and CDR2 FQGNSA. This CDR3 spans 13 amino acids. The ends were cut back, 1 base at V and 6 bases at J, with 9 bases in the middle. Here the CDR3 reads CASSLVPGSEAFF. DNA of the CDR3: TGTGCCAGCAGCTTAGTCCCGGGGTCTGAAGCTTTCTTT.